These T cell receptor beta chains were read from a single sample in a study of cytomegalovirus exposure and HLA in healthy donors. Assay: immunoSEQ multiplex PCR; the TCRdb copy retains only in-frame clones and omits some. Here the sample spans under 250,000 clones, around 83% being singletons. The sequenced material came from PBMCs. The receptors were sampled from a woman between 50 and 59 years old in good health and CMV-seropositive. Both conserved end residues are part of each CDR3. D genes are given only for firm matches. Size is omitted from some rows. Given values are once, few, many or a class for expanded clones.

TRBD1,TRBJ1-3,TRBV4-1,NA,CASSQRAGTGIRGSGNTIYF,TGCGCCAGCAGCCAAAGGGCCGGGACAGGTATCCGGGGCTCTGGAAACACCATATATTTT
TRBD2,TRBJ2-1,TRBV10-3,NA,CAIRAGLVMNEQFF,TGTGCCATCAGGGCGGGACTAGTTATGAATGAGCAGTTCTTC
NA,TRBJ2-2,TRBV7-2,NA,CASRPLGGANTGELFF,TGTGCCAGCAGGCCCCTGGGGGGTGCGAACACCGGGGAGCTGTTTTTT
TRBD2,TRBJ2-1,TRBV2,once,CASSPRLAGGLSAREQFF,TGTGCCAGCAGCCCCCGACTAGCGGGGGGCCTCTCGGCAAGAGAGCAGTTCTTC
NA,TRBJ2-4,TRBV4-1,NA,CASSPQRLVTIQYF,TGCGCCAGCAGCCCCCAAAGACTAGTTACCATTCAGTACTTC
NA,TRBJ2-3,TRBV25-1,once,CASSDPRVSEGTDTQYF,TGTGCCAGCAGTGACCCCCGGGTCTCGGAGGGTACAGATACGCAGTATTTT
NA,TRBJ1-1,TRBV6-1,NA,CASTLAGGLGIRAFF,TGTGCCAGCACTTTGGCAGGAGGACTAGGTATTCGAGCTTTCTTT
TRBD1,TRBJ1-2,TRBV28,NA,CASSLNRGPYGYTF,TGTGCCAGCAGTTTGAACAGGGGCCCTTATGGCTACACCTTC
NA,TRBJ2-7,TRBV2,NA,CASRYRFSYEQYF,TGTGCCAGCAGGTACAGGTTCTCCTACGAGCAGTACTTC
NA,TRBJ2-2,TRBV9,NA,CASSVRGGTGELFF,TGTGCCAGCAGCGTGAGGGGGGGGACCGGGGAGCTGTTTTTT
TRBD1,TRBJ2-3,TRBV10-3,NA,CATSGTGNTDTQYF,TGTGCGACTTCCGGGACAGGCAACACAGATACGCAGTATTTT
NA,TRBJ1-1,TRBV7-9,NA,CASSYLKNAEAFF,TGTGCCAGCAGCTACTTAAAGAACGCTGAAGCTTTCTTT
NA,TRBJ1-2,TRBV5-1,NA,CASSPGVGFDYGYTF,TGCGCCAGCAGCCCCGGGGTGGGGTTCGACTATGGCTACACCTTC
NA,TRBJ2-5,TRBV7-2,NA,CASSPQVIQETQYF,TGTGCCAGCAGCCCCCAGGTTATTCAAGAGACCCAGTACTTC
TRBD1,TRBJ1-1,TRBV6-1,NA,CASSKGQGVAHTEAFF,TGTGCCAGCAGTAAAGGACAGGGGGTAGCGCACACCGAAGCTTTCTTT
NA,TRBJ1-2,TRBV7-8,NA,CASSLEGGGRDGYTF,TGTGCCAGCAGCTTAGAAGGGGGGGGGAGAGATGGCTACACCTTC
TRBD1,TRBJ1-2,TRBV5-1,NA,CASRPDRAPGGYTF,TGCGCCAGCAGGCCCGACAGGGCTCCCGGCGGCTACACCTTC
NA,TRBJ2-7,TRBV29-1,NA,CSVAFGVYSYEQYF,TGCAGCGTTGCCTTCGGGGTTTATTCCTACGAGCAGTACTTC
NA,TRBJ1-6,TRBV18,NA,CASSPSGPGHGANSPLHF,TGTGCCAGCTCACCATCCGGGCCGGGACACGGGGCCAATTCACCCCTCCACTTT
NA,TRBJ1-2,TRBV7-9,NA,CASSAGGGYTF,TGTGCCAGCAGCGCGGGGGGGGGCTACACCTTC
TRBD1,TRBJ1-5,TRBV19,NA,CASRLDREYHQPQHF,TGTGCCAGTAGGTTGGACAGGGAGTACCATCAGCCCCAGCATTTT
NA,TRBJ2-7,TRBV29-1,NA,CSVEDPTVGEQYF,TGCAGCGTTGAAGATCCGACAGTAGGCGAGCAGTACTTC
NA,TRBJ1-6,TRBV9,NA,CASSVGAGLSSPLHF,TGTGCCAGCAGCGTAGGTGCAGGACTTAGTTCACCCCTCCACTTT
NA,TRBJ1-2,TRBV9,NA,CASSAGNNYGYTF,TGTGCCAGCAGCGCGGGAAACAACTATGGCTACACCTTC
TRBD1,TRBJ1-1,TRBV18,NA,CASSPPGDRVNTEAFF,TGTGCCAGCTCACCACCGGGGGACAGGGTAAACACTGAAGCTTTCTTT
NA,TRBJ2-7,TRBV15,NA,CATSRDLYEQYF,TGTGCCACCAGCAGAGATCTCTACGAGCAGTACTTC
TRBD1,TRBJ1-2,TRBV5-1,NA,CASSPINRGQGGYTF,TGCGCCAGCAGCCCGATTAACAGGGGGCAGGGAGGCTACACCTTC
NA,TRBJ2-7,TRBV6-6,NA,CASSPGLPKNF,TGTGCCAGCAGTCCAGGGTTGCCCAAGAACTTC
TRBD1,TRBJ1-2,TRBV29-1,NA,CSVGDRALSLNGYTF,TGCAGCGTTGGAGACAGGGCCCTCTCTCTCAATGGCTACACCTTC
NA,TRBJ1-5,TRBV19,once,CASSFGRAKDQPQHF,TGTGCCAGTAGTTTTGGCAGGGCAAAGGATCAGCCCCAGCATTTT
NA,TRBJ1-2,TRBV21-1,NA,CASSIGQGYYYGYTF,TGTGCCAGCAGCATCGGACAGGGCTATTACTATGGCTACACCTTC
TRBD2,TRBJ2-1,TRBV27,once,CASSFSLAGAYNEQFF,TGTGCCAGCAGTTTCTCCCTAGCGGGGGCTTACAATGAGCAGTTCTTC
NA,TRBJ1-2,TRBV6-5,NA,CASSAGRGLSGYTF,TGTGCCAGCAGTGCAGGTCGGGGTCTGTCCGGCTACACCTTC
TRBD2,TRBJ2-3,TRBV7-9,NA,CASSLSLAGGLLSTDTQYF,TGTGCCAGCAGCTTATCCCTAGCGGGGGGCCTTCTTAGCACAGATACGCAGTATTTT
NA,TRBJ2-2,TRBV5-1,NA,CASTSGVGPGELFF,TGCGCCAGCACCTCGGGGGTTGGGCCCGGGGAGCTGTTTTTT
NA,TRBJ1-3,TRBV5-1,NA,CASSLDIGNTIYF,TGCGCCAGCAGCCTGGACATAGGAAACACCATATATTTT
TRBD1,TRBJ1-5,TRBV7-9,NA,CASSSGTAWSNQPQHF,TGTGCCAGCAGCTCAGGGACAGCGTGGAGCAATCAGCCCCAGCATTTT
TRBD1,TRBJ1-4,TRBV19,NA,CASRTGGAATNEKLFF,TGTGCCAGCCGAACAGGGGGAGCAGCAACTAATGAAAAACTGTTTTTT
TRBD1,TRBJ1-2,TRBV19,NA,CASSRQGYGYTF,TGTGCCAGTAGTAGACAGGGCTATGGCTACACCTTC
NA,TRBJ1-2,TRBV7-3,NA,CASSPYEGLRGGYTF,TGTGCCAGCAGCCCATATGAGGGACTCAGAGGAGGCTACACCTTC
NA,TRBJ1-6,TRBV7-3,few,CASSLTMAGNSPLHF,TGTGCCAGCAGCTTAACGATGGCGGGTAATTCACCCCTCCACTTT
TRBD1,TRBJ1-5,TRBV5-4,NA,CASSSYPGTGVNQPQHF,TGTGCCAGCAGCTCGTACCCCGGGACAGGGGTTAATCAGCCCCAGCATTTT
NA,TRBJ2-7,TRBV4-1,once,CASSQDTDSGQYF,TGCGCCAGCAGCCAAGATACTGACTCCGGGCAGTACTTC
NA,TRBJ1-2,TRBV5-3,NA,CARSLPGSLDGYTF,TGTGCCAGAAGCTTGCCGGGGTCCTTAGATGGCTACACCTTC
NA,TRBJ2-5,TRBV9,few,CASSVGVGVGETQYF,TGTGCCAGCAGCGTAGGGGTCGGGGTGGGAGAGACCCAGTACTTC
NA,TRBJ1-1,TRBV10-3,NA,CAISAGGGMNTEAFF,TGTGCCATCAGTGCGGGGGGGGGCATGAACACTGAAGCTTTCTTT
NA,TRBJ1-2,TRBV12-5,NA,CASGYTDGGANYGYTF,TGTGCTAGTGGTTACACGGACGGAGGAGCTAACTATGGCTACACCTTC
NA,TRBJ2-2,TRBV5-8,NA,CASSAGTLNTGELFF,TGTGCCAGCAGCGCCGGGACACTTAACACCGGGGAGCTGTTTTTT
NA,TRBJ1-2,TRBV9,NA,CASSALPGYGYTF,TGTGCCAGCAGCGCCCTACCCGGCTATGGCTACACCTTC
TRBD1,TRBJ2-7,TRBV7-2,NA,CASSLGQGAFIYEQYF,TGTGCCAGCAGCTTGGGACAGGGGGCTTTTATCTACGAGCAGTACTTC
TRBD2,TRBJ2-5,TRBV12-5,NA,CASGLGSGGAEETQYF,TGTGCTAGTGGTTTGGGTAGCGGGGGGGCGGAAGAGACCCAGTACTTC
NA,TRBJ2-5,TRBV11-2,NA,CASSLDVGEETQYF,TGTGCCAGCAGCTTAGACGTCGGGGAAGAGACCCAGTACTTC
NA,TRBJ1-1,TRBV4-1,NA,CASSQVLFFQNTEAFF,TGCGCCAGCAGCCAAGTACTCTTTTTCCAGAACACTGAAGCTTTCTTT
NA,TRBJ1-2,TRBV2,NA,CASSVSGEGYTF,TGTGCCAGCAGTGTATCGGGAGAGGGCTACACCTTC
NA,TRBJ2-1,TRBV7-3,NA,CASSPGYGGEQFF,TGTGCCAGCAGCCCTGGATATGGGGGGGAGCAGTTCTTC
TRBD1,TRBJ1-4,TRBV25-1,NA,CASSEYLGTELNEKLFF,TGTGCCAGCAGTGAATATTTAGGGACAGAACTTAATGAAAAACTGTTTTTT
NA,TRBJ2-7,TRBV18,NA,CASSPKSLASYEQYF,TGTGCCAGCTCACCAAAGTCGCTAGCCTCCTACGAGCAGTACTTC
NA,TRBJ2-7,TRBV5-6,few,CASSLSSYEQYF,TGTGCCAGCAGCCTGAGCTCCTACGAGCAGTACTTC
NA,TRBJ1-5,TRBV7-8,once,CASSPAGRSGLNSNQPQHF,TGTGCCAGCAGCCCCGCGGGCAGGAGTGGACTGAATAGCAATCAGCCCCAGCATTTT